This is a list of T cell receptor beta chains from one sample in a study of cytomegalovirus exposure and HLA in healthy donors. Here immunoSEQ multiplex PCR was the method, and the copy in TCRdb shows in-frame clones only, minus some. Reported are approximately 75,000 clones; the ten largest clones contain about 0.82%. The material sequenced was PBMCs. Receptors were obtained from a boy aged 10-17 years in good health and CMV-seronegative. Both conserved end residues are part of each CDR3. Each record gives: D gene, J gene, V gene, CDR3 DNA, CDR3 protein. A D gene is named only where the DNA matches it firmly.

TRBD1 TRBJ1-3 TRBV5-6 TGTGCCAGCAGCCAATGGGACAGGGAGGTTTACTCTGGAAACACCATATATTTT CASSQWDREVYSGNTIYF
TRBD2 TRBJ2-7 TRBV7-6 TGTGCCAGCAGCTCCCTGGGCGGGGACTACTACGAGCAGTACTTC CASSSLGGDYYEQYF
- TRBJ2-7 TRBV28 TGTGCCAGCAGTTTAGGGGGGGCTACCTACGAGCAGTACTTC CASSLGGATYEQYF
- TRBJ1-2 TRBV18 TGTGCCAGCTCACGATTAATCAGTGGCTACACCTTC CASSRLISGYTF
TRBD2 TRBJ2-1 TRBV27 TGTGCCAGCAGTTTATCCCAAATAGGACTAGCGGGAGGTTTATACAATGAGCAGTTCTTC CASSLSQIGLAGGLYNEQFF
TRBD1 TRBJ2-1 TRBV6-6 TGTACTCAAGAAGACAGGGGCAATGAGCAGTTCTTC CTQEDRGNEQFF
- TRBJ1-1 TRBV29-1 TGCAGCGTTGAGCTGGGGGCGAGCACTGAAGCTTTCTTT CSVELGASTEAFF
- TRBJ2-1 TRBV7-2 TGTGCCAGCAGCTTTCTCCATGAGCAGTTCTTC CASSFLHEQFF
- TRBJ1-2 TRBV30 TGTGCCTGTCTAGGGGGAGGGCAGGGCACATTCGGCTACACCTTC CACLGGGQGTFGYTF
TRBD1 TRBJ1-6 TRBV6-6 TGTGCCAGCAGTCCGGGACAGGGTCCGAGTTTTCCCCTCCACTTT CASSPGQGPSFPLHF
TRBD1 TRBJ1-2 TRBV30 TGTGCCTGGAAGCGGGACAGGGCTCCCTATGGCTACACCTTC CAWKRDRAPYGYTF
TRBD1 TRBJ2-3 TRBV6-6 TGTGCCAGTGCCTCGGACAGGGGTTTTGATACGCAGTATTTT CASASDRGFDTQYF
- TRBJ2-5 TRBV5-1 TGCGCCAGCAGCCCGGGGAACATTTTGGAGACCCAGTACTTC CASSPGNILETQYF